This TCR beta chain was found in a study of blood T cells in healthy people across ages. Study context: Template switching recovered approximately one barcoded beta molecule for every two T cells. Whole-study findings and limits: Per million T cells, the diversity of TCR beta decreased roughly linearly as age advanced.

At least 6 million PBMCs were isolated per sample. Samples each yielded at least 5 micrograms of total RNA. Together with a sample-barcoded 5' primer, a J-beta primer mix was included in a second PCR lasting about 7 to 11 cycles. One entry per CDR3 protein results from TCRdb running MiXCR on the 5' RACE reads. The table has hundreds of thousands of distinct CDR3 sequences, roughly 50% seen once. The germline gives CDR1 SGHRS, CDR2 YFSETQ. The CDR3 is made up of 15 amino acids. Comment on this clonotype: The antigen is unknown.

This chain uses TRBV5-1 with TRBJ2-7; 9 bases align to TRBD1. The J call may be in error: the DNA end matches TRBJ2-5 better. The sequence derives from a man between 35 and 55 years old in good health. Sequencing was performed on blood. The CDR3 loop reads CASSDPGQGVQTQYF. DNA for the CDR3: TGCGCCAGCTCTGACCCGGGACAGGGTGTGCAGACCCAGTACTTC.